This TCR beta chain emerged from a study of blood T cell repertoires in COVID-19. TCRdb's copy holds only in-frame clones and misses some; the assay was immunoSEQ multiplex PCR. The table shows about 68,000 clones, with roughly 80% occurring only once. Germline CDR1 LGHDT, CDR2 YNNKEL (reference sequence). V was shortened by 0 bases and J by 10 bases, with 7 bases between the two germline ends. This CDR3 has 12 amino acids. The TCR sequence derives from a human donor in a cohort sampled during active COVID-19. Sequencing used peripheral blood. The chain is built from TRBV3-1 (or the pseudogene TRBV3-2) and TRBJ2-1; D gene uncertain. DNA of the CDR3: TGTGCCAGCAGCCAAGACGTTAGAGAGCAGTTCTTC. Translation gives CASSQDVREQFF.